These T cell receptor beta chains were read from a single sample in a study of technical replicates of blood from a handful of donors. Sequenced by immunoSEQ multiplex PCR; TCRdb stores in-frame clones only, minus some. The sample includes some 80,000 clones, 96% of them seen just once. The sample was T cells isolated from PBMCs. Receptors originate from a human donor in good health. Each CDR3 is given without its conserved first and last residue. A D gene is named only where the DNA matches it firmly. Rows may omit the clone size; those that give it use once, few, many or a size class.

CDR3 protein	clone size	D gene	V gene	J gene
ASSELASSYNEQF	.	.	TRBV6-1	TRBJ2-1
ASSKGRSGTGELF	.	.	TRBV21-1	TRBJ2-2
ASSLEPGQFYNEQF	.	TRBD1	TRBV5-1	TRBJ2-1
ASSPSASASTDTQY	.	.	TRBV11-3	TRBJ2-3
ASSSWTSGGTDTQY	once	TRBD2	TRBV11-3	TRBJ2-3
ASSLEATINTEAF	.	.	TRBV7-2	TRBJ1-1
ASSPGGGGGTEAF	.	.	TRBV9	TRBJ1-1
ASSLDPDYYGYT	.	.	TRBV11-2	TRBJ1-2
ASSMTGMNTEAF	.	.	TRBV5-5	TRBJ1-1
ASSGTFGTGELF	.	.	TRBV2	TRBJ2-2
ASSNGTGGMMIEKLF	.	TRBD1	TRBV7-2	TRBJ1-4
ASSLRMLAGEDTQY	.	TRBD2	TRBV27	TRBJ2-3
ASSQERPGAYEQY	.	.	TRBV4-2	TRBJ2-7
ASSVQGGNTEAF	.	.	TRBV6-4	TRBJ1-1
ATSREDGASTEAF	once	.	TRBV15	TRBJ1-1
ASSVGAEGPKYNEQF	.	.	TRBV9	TRBJ2-1
ASRVRGTDFMRKLF	.	.	TRBV2	TRBJ1-4
ASSQESLEQY	.	.	TRBV14	TRBJ2-7
ASSSDDRAGTEAF	.	TRBD1	TRBV9	TRBJ1-1
ASREQGKFDEQY	.	TRBD1	TRBV23-1	TRBJ2-7
ASSFGGRTDTQY	.	.	TRBV25-1	TRBJ2-3
ASSLVAGTYNEQF	.	.	TRBV7-9	TRBJ2-1
ASSLGQGYTEAF	.	TRBD1	TRBV7-2	TRBJ1-1
ASSPQGYSTDTQY	.	.	TRBV6-1	TRBJ2-3
ASSLTTGGFFTDTIY	.	TRBD1	TRBV9	TRBJ1-3
ASSPLLAGGIGDTQY	.	TRBD2	TRBV28	TRBJ2-3
ASSIRIRGTDTQY	.	.	TRBV4-1	TRBJ2-3
ASSDTRYGTRNTQY	.	TRBD2	TRBV11-3	TRBJ2-3
ASSVDEGLYEQY	.	.	TRBV9	TRBJ2-7
ASAKGVAFNEQF	.	.	TRBV6-5	TRBJ2-1
ASSPGDYEQY	.	.	TRBV9	TRBJ2-7
ACYPGRGGYGYT	.	.	TRBV30	TRBJ1-2
ASSFFLGDALNTEAF	.	.	TRBV28	TRBJ1-1
ASSQDFANYGYT	.	.	TRBV4-2	TRBJ1-2
ASEGQGKLGYT	.	TRBD1	TRBV12-5	TRBJ1-2
ASSSDILYEQY	.	.	TRBV27	TRBJ2-7
ASSPGANEQF	.	.	TRBV27	TRBJ2-1
SVAGDRGRTDTQY	.	TRBD1	TRBV29-1	TRBJ2-3
ASSVTNYGYT	.	.	TRBV7-2	TRBJ1-2
ASSIDGRAGNEQF	.	TRBD2	TRBV19	TRBJ2-1
ASSRGLATSTDTQY	once	TRBD2	TRBV7-8	TRBJ2-3
ASSFEGIGYNEQF	.	.	TRBV7-2	TRBJ2-1
ATTVDSDTKGNEQF	.	.	TRBV23-1	TRBJ2-1
ASSVADREPQH	.	.	TRBV9	TRBJ1-5
ASSQEWAGATYEQY	.	TRBD2	TRBV4-3	TRBJ2-7
ASSVGDEKLF	.	.	TRBV9	TRBJ1-4
ASRITIGGLTNEQF	.	.	TRBV2	TRBJ2-1
ASSVVLFREALYNEQF	.	.	TRBV9	TRBJ2-1
ASSVRAGQPQH	.	.	TRBV2	TRBJ1-5
ASRDGTSVQSYEQY	.	TRBD2	TRBV4-1	TRBJ2-7